What follows are 12 T cell receptor beta chains derived from one specimen sequenced in a study of blood T cells in healthy people across ages. With a J-beta primer mix and a sample-barcoded 5' primer, a second PCR ran 7 to 11 cycles. One entry per CDR3 protein, called by TCRdb with MiXCR from the 5' RACE reads. The table records under 2,000,000 distinct CDR3 sequences, less than 50% of them present only once. The specimen was blood. These TCRs come from a woman aged 40 to 50 in good health.

The chain recombines TRBV12-3 or TRBV12-4 with TRBJ2-5, with 10 bases that match TRBD1. The J segment lost 5 bases and the V segment lost 3 bases, leaving 12 bases of the junction unmatched. The CDR3 has 17 amino acids. The CDR3 nucleotides are TGTGCCAGCAGTTTTCCCCCCCCCGAGGGACAGGGGGAGACCCAGTACTTC. Translation gives CASSFPPPEGQGETQYF.

The gene calls are TRBV20-1 and TRBJ1-1; D call uncertain. The CDR3 covers 13 residues. V shed 3 bases and J shed 4 bases, with 12 bases lying between them. Germline V CDR1 and CDR2: DFQATT, SNEGSKA (reference sequence). CDR3 loop: CSARADRVTEAFF. The CDR3 DNA sequence: TGCAGTGCTAGGGCTGATAGGGTCACTGAAGCTTTCTTT.

This clonotype was counted many times. This chain's CDR3 is CASSIGQGGYGYTF. The DNA of the CDR3 is TGCGCCAGCAGCATCGGACAGGGGGGCTATGGCTACACCTTC. The chain couples TRBV5-1 to TRBJ1-2; 10 nucleotides line up with TRBD1. CDR1 and CDR2 from the germline V gene are SGHRS and YFSETQ. The CDR3 is 14 amino acids. Trimming took 4 bases from V and 4 from J; bases not matched to a gene: 4.

A few counts support this clonotype. The V and J genes are TRBV20-1 and TRBJ2-7; unclear D gene. The length of the CDR3 is 15 residues. Per germline, CDR1 DFQATT and CDR2 SNEGSKA (reference sequence). V was cut by 3 bases and J by 3 bases, with 18 bases left in between. CDR3 nucleotide sequence: TGCAGTGCTAGTCGTGACCTCTCAATCAACTACGAGCAGTACTTC. Translation gives CSASRDLSINYEQYF.

The chain has TRBV4-1 and TRBJ2-7; TRBD2 agrees at 8 bases. With 0 bases clipped from V and 2 bases from J, the junction kept 3 bases outside the gene matches. Looked up from germline, CDR1 is MGHRA and CDR2 is YSYEKL. The CDR3 runs to 15 residues. The CDR3: CASSQDAGGAYEQYF. In DNA, the CDR3 is TGCGCCAGCAGCCAAGATGCGGGGGGCGCCTACGAGCAGTACTTC.

This chain connects TRBV24-1 to TRBJ2-5, with D perhaps matching TRBD1 (5 bases). Germline lookup yields CDR1 KGHDR and CDR2 SFDVKD. The CDR3 totals 16 residues. V was trimmed by 1 base and J by 3 bases, leaving 14 bases between them. Here the CDR3 DNA reads TGTGCCACCAGTGATTTCAAGGCAGGGAAGAAAGAGACCCAGTACTTC. Translation gives CATSDFKAGKKETQYF.

Comment on this clonotype: One end of the junction fails to match germline, which may point to a read error. The rearrangement links TRBV19 to TRBJ2-6; 8 nucleotides match TRBD1. Germline CDR1 and CDR2: LNHDA and SQIVND (reference sequence). The CDR3 has 18 amino acids. For the CDR3, the DNA is TGTGCCTGTAGTACCCCGTGGGGACAGGTCTCTGGGGCCAACGTCCTGACTTTC. Its protein is CACSTPWGQVSGANVLTF. The full variable domain, with the rest looked up from reference TRBV19 and TRBJ2-6, is DGGITQSPKYLFRKEGQNVTLSCEQNLNHDAMYWYRQDPGQGLRLIYYSQIVNDFQKGDIAEGYSVSREKKESFPLTVTSAQKNPTAFYLCACSTPWGQVSGANVLTFGAGSRLTVL.

The table lists this clonotype with a few counts. The chain uses TRBV3-1 and TRBJ2-3; D gene unclear. Germline assignment: CDR1 LGHDT and CDR2 YNNKEL (reference sequence). This CDR3 contains 12 residues. V lost 3 bases and J lost 10, with 11 bases in between. This CDR3 reads CASSQGDGAQYF. CDR3 coding DNA: TGTGCCAGCAGCCAGGGCGACGGTGCGCAGTATTTT.

The rearrangement links TRBV12-3 or TRBV12-4 to TRBJ2-7, with D perhaps matching TRBD1 or TRBD2 (5 bases each). V gave up 5 bases and J gave up 4 bases, with 15 bases separating them. This CDR3 comprises 14 residues. CDR3 sequence reads: CASSPPGRMYEQYF. The CDR3 bases are TGTGCCAGCAGTCCACCGGGACGGATGTACGAGCAGTACTTC.

This clonotype came up a few times. J is TRBJ2-1 and V is TRBV5-5, with D possibly matching TRBD1 (6 bases). Trimming shortened V by 4 bases and J by 8 bases, and 13 bases separated the two germline ends. The CDR3 has 13 residues. Germline V lookup: CDR1 SGHKS, CDR2 YYEKEE (reference sequence). CDR3 loop: CASSLLQGHEQFF. For the CDR3, the DNA is TGTGCCAGCAGCCTCTTACAGGGCCATGAGCAGTTCTTC. The full variable domain, completed using reference TRBV5-5 and TRBJ2-1, is DAGVTQSPTHLIKTRGQQVTLRCSPISGHKSVSWYQQVLGQGPQFIFQYYEKEERGRGNFPDRFSARQFPNYSSELNVNALLLGDSALYLCASSLLQGHEQFFGPGTRLTVL.

As for this clonotype: This may be a read error: a much more frequent sequence differs by one nucleotide. The rearrangement joins TRBV12-3 or TRBV12-4 to TRBJ2-4, with D perhaps TRBD1 (6 bases). The DNA end is more similar to TRBJ2-5, so the J call may be wrong. The CDR3 totals 15 residues. CDR3 sequence reads: CTSSFSTGLQETQYF. Here the CDR3 DNA reads TGTACCAGCAGTTTTAGTACAGGGCTACAAGAGACCCAGTACTTC.

This chain joins TRBV24-1 and TRBJ2-3, with 13 bases lining up with TRBD2. CDR1 and CDR2 (germline): KGHDR, SFDVKD. V was clipped by 3 bases and J by 0 bases; unmatched bases: 8. The CDR3 has 19 amino acids. In nucleotides, the CDR3 is TGTGCCACCAGTGATCCGGGACTAGCGGGGAGTACTAGCACAGATACGCAGTATTTT. It specifies CATSDPGLAGSTSTDTQYF.